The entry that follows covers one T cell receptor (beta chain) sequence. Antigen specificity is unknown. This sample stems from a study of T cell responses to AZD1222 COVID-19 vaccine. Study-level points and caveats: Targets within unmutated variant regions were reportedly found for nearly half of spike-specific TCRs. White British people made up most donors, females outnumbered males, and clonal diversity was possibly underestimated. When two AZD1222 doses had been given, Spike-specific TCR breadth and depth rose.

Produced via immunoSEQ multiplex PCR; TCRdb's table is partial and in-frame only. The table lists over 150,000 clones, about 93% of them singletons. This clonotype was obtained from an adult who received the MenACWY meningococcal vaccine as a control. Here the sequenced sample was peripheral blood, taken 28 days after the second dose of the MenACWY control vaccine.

This chain's CDR3 is CASSPRQGWNTEAFF. CDR3 in DNA: TGTGCCAGCAGCCCTAGACAGGGATGGAACACTGAAGCTTTCTTT. The V and J genes are TRBV5-4 and TRBJ1-1, with 7 bases that match TRBD1. Trimming took 4 bases from V and 1 from J; bases not matched to a gene: 7. The CDR3 extends over 15 amino acids. In germline, CDR1 is SGHNT, CDR2 YYREEE (reference sequence).